The next 21 T cell receptor beta chains were all read from a single sample in a study of T cell responses to AZD1222 COVID-19 vaccine (dated by TCRdb to about 2021). The library was made by the immunoSEQ multiplex PCR assay. This is the immuneACCESS table as TCRdb keeps it, with only in-frame sequences that have V and J called. A part of the clones is gone; compared with another copy, unresolved V genes explain less than half, and the rest is unexplained. The sample contains tens of thousands of clones, 75% to 95% of them found a single time. The top ten hold approximately 6.3% of the sample. The meaning of the sample's time point label: about 28 days (+/-7) after the second vaccine dose. The sample's treatment or condition, from its label and the paper: meningococcal conjugate vaccine given as trial control. Material: peripheral blood, obtained 28 days after the second dose of the MenACWY control vaccine. The receptors were sampled from an adult who received the MenACWY meningococcal vaccine as a control.

The chain links TRBV5-4 to TRBJ2-1; the D gene is possibly TRBD2 (5 bases). CDR3 length equals 13 residues. Per germline, CDR1 SGHNT and CDR2 YYREEE (reference sequence). V dropped 3 bases and J dropped 3 bases, with 7 bases sitting between them. The CDR3 nucleotides are TGTGCCAGCAGCTACCGGGACTACAATGAGCAGTTCTTC. Its protein product is CASSYRDYNEQFF. The entire variable domain, with the rest obtained from reference TRBV5-4 and TRBJ2-1, is as follows: ETGVTQSPTHLIKTRGQQVTLRCSSQSGHNTVSWYQQALGQGPQFIFQYYREEENGRGNFPPRFSGLQFPNYSSELNVNALELDDSALYLCASSYRDYNEQFFGPGTRLTVL.

The chain has TRBV18 and TRBJ1-4, with D perhaps matching TRBD1 (6 bases). CDR3 length: 13 amino acids. Trimming left V 4 bases short and J 4 bases short, with 7 bases between. From germline, CDR1 is KGHSH and CDR2 LQKENI. The CDR3 DNA follows: TGTGCCAGCTCACAGGGGGTTAATGAAAAACTGTTTTTT. As protein: CASSQGVNEKLFF.

This clone was found a few times. The chain employs TRBV6-5 and TRBJ1-6, with 7 positions matching TRBD1. CDR1 is MNHEY and CDR2 is SVGAGI in the germline V gene. The V and J ends lost 6 bases and 2 bases, in that order; junction bases with no gene match: 4. CDR3 length: 15 amino acids. The CDR3 here is CASSLRGPYNSPLHF. The CDR3 DNA is TGTGCCAGCAGCCTAAGGGGGCCCTATAATTCACCCCTCCACTTT.

This chain connects TRBV28 to TRBJ1-1, with D tentatively TRBD1 (6 bases). With 5 bases removed from V and 7 bases from J, the gap between germline ends came to 20 bases. The CDR3 covers 15 residues. CDR1 MDHEN and CDR2 SYDVKM come from the germline V gene. This CDR3 reads CASSLRGDDRREAFF. CDR3 in DNA: TGTGCCAGCAGTCTAAGAGGGGACGACAGGCGTGAAGCTTTCTTT.

V is TRBV5-1 and J is TRBJ1-3; no clear D. Germline V gene data show CDR1 as SGHRS and CDR2 as YFSETQ. The V end lost 1 base, the J end lost 0 bases, and 5 bases lay between the germline ends. This CDR3 region has 14 residues. The CDR3 DNA sequence: TGCGCCAGCAGCTTGACGGTCTCTGGAAACACCATATATTTT. This sequence encodes CASSLTVSGNTIYF.

This clone was counted once. The gene calls are TRBV29-1 and TRBJ1-3; D remains ambiguous. The CDR3 runs to 14 residues. Germline V gene sequence: CDR1 SQVTM, CDR2 ANQGSEA. V dropped 2 bases and J dropped 0 bases, with 8 bases sitting between them. The CDR3 here is CSVEPEYSGNTIYF. The CDR3, as DNA: TGCAGCGTTGAACCGGAATACTCTGGAAACACCATATATTTT.

Written as DNA, the CDR3 is TGTGCCAGCAGCTTAGTACAGGGAACGGTCGGGGAGCTGTTTTTT. Protein product: CASSLVQGTVGELFF. The chain links TRBV5-5 to TRBJ2-2; D is possibly TRBD1 (6 bases). The V end was cut by 2 bases, the J end by 7 bases, with 15 bases between. Germline values: CDR1 SGHKS, CDR2 YYEKEE (reference sequence). The length of the CDR3 is 15 residues.

V is TRBV4-1 and J is TRBJ1-5, with a weak D call TRBD1 (6 bases). The V gene's germline CDR1 is MGHRA and CDR2 YSYEKL. This CDR3 has 15 residues. V was trimmed by 1 base and J by 5 bases, leaving 12 bases between them. CDR3 DNA sequence: TGCGCCAGCAGCCAAGTCCAGGGGAATCATCAGCCCCAGCATTTT. It is translated as CASSQVQGNHQPQHF.

The gene calls are TRBV5-4 and TRBJ1-5; D perhaps matches TRBD1 (6 bases). This CDR3 region has 14 residues. V lost 4 bases and J lost 6, with 14 bases in between. Germline V lookup: CDR1 SGHNT, CDR2 YYREEE (reference sequence). The CDR3, as DNA: TGTGCCAGCAGCGACCAGGGGCAGGGTCAGCCCCAGCATTTT. Its translation is CASSDQGQGQPQHF.

This chain connects TRBV27 to TRBJ1-2; tentative D call: TRBD1 (5 bases). With 2 bases removed from V and 8 bases from J, the gap between germline ends came to 12 bases. This CDR3 is built from 13 residues. Germline CDR1 and CDR2: MNHEY and SMNVEV (reference sequence). The chain's CDR3 is CASSLDSRGGYTF. As DNA, the CDR3 is TGTGCCAGCAGTTTAGACAGTCGGGGAGGCTACACCTTC.

V gene TRBV5-6 combines with J gene TRBJ1-4; TRBD1 matches 9 bases. Germline CDR1 and CDR2: SGHDT and YYEEEE. J lost 6 bases, V lost 1 base, and 4 bases had no gene match. This CDR3 has 15 residues. In DNA form, the CDR3 reads TGTGCCAGCAGCTTGTCGGGACAGGGACATGAAAAACTGTTTTTT. Translating it yields CASSLSGQGHEKLFF.

This chain links TRBV2 with TRBJ2-2; TRBD2 matches at 10 bases. The ends lost 9 bases at V and 0 bases at J; junction bases unmatched: 7. The CDR3 has 16 residues. Germline CDR1 SNHLY, CDR2 FYNNEI. The CDR3 bases are TGTGCCAGAAGGACTAGCGGCCTTTCGAACACCGGGGAGCTGTTTTTT. Amino acid sequence: CARRTSGLSNTGELFF.

The chain links TRBV6-5 to TRBJ1-1, with 7 bases identical to TRBD1. The germline CDR1 and CDR2 sequences are MNHEY and SVGAGI. After removal of 6 bases from V and 7 bases from J, the junction contained 8 bases not matched to a gene. The CDR3 sequence is 13 residues long. CDR3 nucleotides: TGTGCCAGCAGGCCGAGCCCAGGGGGTGAAGCTTTCTTT. Its protein is CASRPSPGGEAFF.

The J gene is TRBJ2-7, the V gene TRBV6-5; TRBD1 agrees at 7 bases. J was trimmed by 2 bases and V by 0 bases; bases with no gene match: 7. Germline CDR1 MNHEY, CDR2 SVGAGI. This CDR3 is 16 amino acids long. The CDR3 nucleotides are TGTGCCAGCAGTTACTCGAGTCGGACAGGCCCCTACGAGCAGTACTTC. Translation gives CASSYSSRTGPYEQYF.

The chain has TRBV14 and TRBJ1-3, with TRBD1 as a possible D gene (5 bases). Germline V lookup: CDR1 SGHDN, CDR2 FVKESK. This CDR3 has 16 amino acids. Trimming took off 4 bases at V and 2 bases at J, with 15 bases between the two ends. CDR3 nucleotide sequence: TGTGCCAGCAGCCCCCTGGGGGAATTGACTGGAAACACCATATATTTT. Protein product: CASSPLGELTGNTIYF.

DNA for the CDR3: TGTGCCATCAGTGGACGAGAGCGGACCAGCACAGATACGCAGTATTTT. Its translation is CAISGRERTSTDTQYF. The chain couples TRBV10-3 to TRBJ2-3; D might be TRBD2 (5 bases). CDR3 size: 16 residues. Between the trimmed V and J ends, which lost 4 bases and 0 bases, there was a span of 14 bases. The germline CDR1 and CDR2 sequences are ENHRY and SYGVKD.

The chain recombines TRBV6-5 with TRBJ2-5, with D uncertain. Germline V lookup: CDR1 MNHEY, CDR2 SVGAGI. V shed 8 bases and J shed 5 bases, with 12 bases lying between them. The CDR3 covers 12 residues. CDR3 sequence: CASFANGETQYF. CDR3 DNA: TGTGCCAGCTTTGCTAACGGGGAGACCCAGTACTTC.

The J gene is TRBJ2-3, the V gene TRBV19; perhaps TRBD1 as D (6 bases). The CDR3 runs to 14 residues. Germline CDR1 LNHDA, CDR2 SQIVND (reference sequence). Trimming left V 1 base short and J 2 bases short, with 7 bases between. DNA for the CDR3: TGTGCCAGTAGTATAGGGACAGCCACAGATACGCAGTATTTT. It specifies CASSIGTATDTQYF.

The V and J genes are TRBV7-6 and TRBJ2-3; D is unclear. Germline-derived CDR1 and CDR2 are SGHVS and FNYEAQ. Trimming shortened V by 1 base and J by 2 bases, and 10 bases separated the two germline ends. The CDR3 is 15 amino acids. CDR3 protein: CASSLGGGDTDTQYF. Written as DNA, the CDR3 is TGTGCCAGCAGCTTAGGAGGCGGAGACACAGATACGCAGTATTTT.

The rearrangement links TRBV19 to TRBJ1-4; no firm D call. The CDR3 is 11 residues long. Germline assignment: CDR1 LNHDA and CDR2 SQIVND (reference sequence). V lost 0 bases, J lost 8 bases, and 1 base lay in between. The CDR3 DNA is TGTGCCAGTAGTATAGAAGAAAAACTGTTTTTT. Amino acid sequence: CASSIEEKLFF.

The rearrangement links TRBV18 to TRBJ2-7; the D call may be TRBD1 or TRBD2 (5 bases each). The V end was cut by 3 bases, the J end by 5 bases, with 14 bases between. CDR3 length: 14 amino acids. The germline gives CDR1 KGHSH, CDR2 LQKENI. The CDR3 DNA follows: TGTGCCAGCTCACCGAGCAGGGAGTTTAACGAGCAGTACTTC. This codes for CASSPSREFNEQYF. The variable domain in full, completed from reference TRBV18 and TRBJ2-7, reads NAGVMQNPRHLVRRRGQEARLRCSPMKGHSHVYWYRQLPEEGLKFMVYLQKENIIDESGMPKERFSAEFPKEGPSILRIQQVVRGDSAAYFCASSPSREFNEQYFGPGTRLTVT.